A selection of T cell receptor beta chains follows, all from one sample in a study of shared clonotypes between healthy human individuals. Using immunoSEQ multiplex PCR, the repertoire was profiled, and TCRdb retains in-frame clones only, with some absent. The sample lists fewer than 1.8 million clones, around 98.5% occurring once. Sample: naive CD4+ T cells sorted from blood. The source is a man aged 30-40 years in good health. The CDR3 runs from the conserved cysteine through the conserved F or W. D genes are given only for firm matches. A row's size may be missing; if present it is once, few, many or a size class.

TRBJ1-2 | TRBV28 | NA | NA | CASSSQGRDYGYTF | TGTGCCAGCAGTTCACAGGGCAGGGACTATGGCTACACCTTC
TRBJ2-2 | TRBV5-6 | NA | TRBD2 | CASSPGSGRAGRELFF | TGTGCCAGCAGCCCCGGAAGCGGGAGGGCCGGCCGGGAGCTGTTTTTT
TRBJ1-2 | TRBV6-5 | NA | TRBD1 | CASSYLGQFYGYTF | TGTGCCAGCAGTTACCTGGGACAGTTCTATGGCTACACCTTC
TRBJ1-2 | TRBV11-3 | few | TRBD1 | CASSQGQGTGGYTF | TGTGCCAGCAGCCAGGGACAGGGGACGGGCGGCTACACCTTC
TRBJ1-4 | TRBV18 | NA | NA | CASSPPGDGNEKLFF | TGTGCCAGCTCACCACCGGGGGATGGAAATGAAAAACTGTTTTTT
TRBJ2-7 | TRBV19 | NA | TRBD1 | CASSTTGLNEQYF | TGTGCCAGTAGTACGACAGGGTTAAACGAGCAGTACTTC
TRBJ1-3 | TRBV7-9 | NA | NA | CASNDIESTIYF | TGTGCCAGCAACGACATTGAGAGCACCATATATTTT
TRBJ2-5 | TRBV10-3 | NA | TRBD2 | CAISESPGLAGGVQETQYF | TGTGCCATCAGTGAGTCGCCGGGACTAGCGGGAGGGGTCCAAGAGACCCAGTACTTC
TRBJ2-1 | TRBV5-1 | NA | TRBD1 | CASSFGTVYNEQFF | TGCGCCAGCAGCTTTGGGACAGTCTACAATGAGCAGTTCTTC
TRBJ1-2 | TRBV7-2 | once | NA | CASSRTEFYGYTF | TGTGCCAGCAGCCGGACAGAATTCTATGGCTACACCTTC
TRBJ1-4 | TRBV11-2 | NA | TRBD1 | CASSIQGANEKLFF | TGTGCCAGCAGCATACAGGGGGCTAATGAAAAACTGTTTTTT
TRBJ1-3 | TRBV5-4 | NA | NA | CASSSPSSNSGNTIYF | TGTGCCAGCAGTTCCCCTTCCTCAAACTCTGGAAACACCATATATTTT
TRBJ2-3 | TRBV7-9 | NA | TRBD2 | CASSGLAGGTQYF | TGTGCCAGCAGTGGACTAGCGGGAGGTACGCAGTATTTT
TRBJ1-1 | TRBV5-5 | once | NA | CASSSLQGNTEAFF | TGTGCCAGCAGTTCCCTTCAAGGGAACACTGAAGCTTTCTTT
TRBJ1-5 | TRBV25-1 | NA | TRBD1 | CASRPRGKGNQPQHF | TGTGCCAGCAGACCCAGGGGGAAGGGCAATCAGCCCCAGCATTTT